This TCR beta chain was retrieved from a study of metastatic and nonmetastatic thyroid tumors. Study summary: The authors compared repertoires across blood and tumor or nodule tissue from malignant and benign thyroid patients. Study results and limitations: Compared with benign nodules, malignant thyroid tumors were reported to have significantly higher TCR beta diversity in both blood and tumor.

Each patient went into thyroid surgery without having received any treatment. The ends were cut back, 6 bases at V and 1 base at J, with 19 bases in the middle. This CDR3 is 16 amino acids long. Per the germline V gene, CDR1 is SEHNR and CDR2 is FQNEAQ (reference sequence). In this sample, this clone turned up many times. The target antigen is unknown. Study processing details: Variation in CDR3 across clinicopathological groups served as the basis for constructing a distant-metastasis classifier in papillary thyroid cancer. TCRdb ran MiXCR on the PCR reads. These V and J calls are TCRdb output, not the study's own analysis. The sample carries about 14,000 clones, about 12% recorded once.

This receptor was obtained from a female donor with papillary thyroid cancer or a benign thyroid nodule (not recorded which). Some clones in this sample may be carry-over from other donors' samples. The sequenced material came from blood. The chain carries TRBV7-9 and TRBJ2-7; either TRBD1 or TRBD2 may fit D (5 bases each). The CDR3 here is CASSPQGGTRSYEQYF. The CDR3 DNA reads as TGTGCCAGCAGTCCGCAGGGTGGGACCCGATCCTACGAGCAGTACTTC. The variable domain in full, completed from reference TRBV7-9 and TRBJ2-7, reads DTGVSQNPRHKITKRGQNVTFRCDPISEHNRLYWYRQTLGQGPEFLTYFQNEAQLEKSRLLSDRFSAERPKGSFSTLEIQRTEQGDSAMYLCASSPQGGTRSYEQYFGPGTRLTVT.